This TCR beta chain was profiled in a study of OX40 agonist ivuxolimab in advanced cancers. This table comes from immunoSEQ multiplex PCR, and its TCRdb copy is limited to in-frame clones, with some not included. The table shows some 70,000 clones, with around 89% occurring only once. This TCR was recovered from an adult with an advanced solid tumor such as melanoma, head and neck, liver or kidney cancer. The starting material was CD4+ or CD8+ T cells sorted from blood, obtained in a trial of the OX40 agonist ivuxolimab.

Here the CDR3 DNA reads TGTGCCAGCAGTTTAATCAGGGACAATGAGCAGTTCTTC. Encoded protein: CASSLIRDNEQFF. The J gene is TRBJ2-1, the V gene TRBV27, with TRBD1 as a possible D gene (5 bases). CDR1 MNHEY and CDR2 SMNVEV come from the germline V gene (reference sequence). The CDR3 is 13 amino acids. V lost 2 bases and J lost 5, with 7 bases in between.